This T cell receptor (beta chain) was documented in a study of T cell repertoires in cytomegalovirus infection. Across the whole study: Researchers turned to recently identified HLA-C-restricted CMV epitopes as well as well-studied HLA-B-restricted ones. Indicated by public TCR beta signatures were CMV infection and matching HLA type.

Points on this clonotype: The antigen remains unidentified.

Points from the study as a whole: Based on cumulative public TCR beta family frequency, carriers of CMV plus the relevant HLA were identified. Predominance within the ex vivo response was attributable to HLA-C-restricted CMV-specific TCR beta clonotypes.

This CDR3 has 14 residues. V lost 5 bases and J 1 base, leaving 9 bases between the germline ends. Germline assignment: CDR1 SGHAT and CDR2 FQNNGV. TCRdb reanalysed the reads using MiXCR and keeps one entry per CDR3 protein. This sample has 380,000 or so distinct CDR3 sequences; about 35% occur once, and the top ten carry roughly 13%. Material: cultured PBMCs, obtained from culture after CMV antigen stimulation. The J gene is TRBJ2-1, the V gene TRBV11-2; D is ambiguous. The sequence came from a human donor in good health (CMV status not recorded). Some clones in this sample may be carry-over from other donors' samples. The CDR3 DNA is TGTGCCAGCAGCCCCCGTGTATCCTACAATGAGCAGTTCTTC. Amino acid sequence: CASSPRVSYNEQFF.